This TCR beta chain was profiled in a study of early T cells in non-severe SARS-CoV-2 infection. Study-wide results and caveats: Matching with VDJdb favored anti-spike CD8 responses (missing private and CD4 specificities).

This clonotype was seen many times. Its specificity is unknown. Germline V lookup: CDR1 MNHEY, CDR2 SVGAGI. The CDR3 is 15 amino acids. V lost 5 bases and J 0 bases, leaving 13 bases between the germline ends. Researchers attached unique molecular identifiers to individual cDNA molecules. TCRdb reprocessed the 5' RACE reads via MiXCR and lists one record per CDR3 protein. The repertoire has more than 20,000 distinct CDR3 sequences, roughly 4.1% of them found once; the top ten carry about 20%. Specimen: whole blood. The sequence was collected from an adult who was a healthcare worker with PCR-confirmed SARS-CoV-2 infection or an uninfected control (not recorded which). The chain joins TRBV6-5 to TRBJ1-2, with D possibly TRBD1 on 6 matching bases. The CDR3, as DNA: TGTGCCAGCAGTACAGGGTCCCGAGCTAACTATGGCTACACCTTC. Translating gives CASSTGSRANYGYTF.